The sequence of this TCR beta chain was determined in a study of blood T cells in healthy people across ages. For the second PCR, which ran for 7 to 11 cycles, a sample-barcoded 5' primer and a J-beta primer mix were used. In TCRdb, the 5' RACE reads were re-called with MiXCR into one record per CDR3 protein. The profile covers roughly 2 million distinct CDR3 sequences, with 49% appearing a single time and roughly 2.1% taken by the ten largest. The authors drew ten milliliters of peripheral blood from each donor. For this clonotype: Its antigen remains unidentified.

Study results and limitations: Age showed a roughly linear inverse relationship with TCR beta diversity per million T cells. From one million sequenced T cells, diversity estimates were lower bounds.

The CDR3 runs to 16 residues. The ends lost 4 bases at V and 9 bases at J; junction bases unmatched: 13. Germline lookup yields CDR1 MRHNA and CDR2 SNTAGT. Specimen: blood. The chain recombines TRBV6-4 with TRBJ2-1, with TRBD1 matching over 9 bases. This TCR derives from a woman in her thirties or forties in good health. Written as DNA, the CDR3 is TGTGCCAGCAGTGGTCGGGGAGGGACAGGGAGGAGTGAGCAGTTCTTC. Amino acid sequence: CASSGRGGTGRSEQFF.